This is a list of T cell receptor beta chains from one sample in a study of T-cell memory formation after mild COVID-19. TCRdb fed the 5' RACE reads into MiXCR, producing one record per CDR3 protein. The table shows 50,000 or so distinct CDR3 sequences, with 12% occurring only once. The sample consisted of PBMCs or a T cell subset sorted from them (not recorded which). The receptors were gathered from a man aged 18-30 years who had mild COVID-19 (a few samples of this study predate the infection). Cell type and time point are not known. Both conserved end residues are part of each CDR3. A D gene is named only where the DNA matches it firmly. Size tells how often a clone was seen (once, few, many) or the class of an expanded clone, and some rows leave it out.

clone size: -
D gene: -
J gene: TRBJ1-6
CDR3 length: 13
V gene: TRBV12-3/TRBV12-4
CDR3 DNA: TGTGCCAGCAGCCCCCAGACAGTTTCACCCCTCCACTTT
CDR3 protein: CASSPQTVSPLHF

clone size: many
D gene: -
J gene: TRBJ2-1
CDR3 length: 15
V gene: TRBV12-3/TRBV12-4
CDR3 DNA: TGTGCCAGCAGTTATGGGGGTACCCACTACAATGAGCAGTTCTTC
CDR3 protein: CASSYGGTHYNEQFF

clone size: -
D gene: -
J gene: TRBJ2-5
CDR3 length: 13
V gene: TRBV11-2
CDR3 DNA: TGTGCCAGCAGCTTATGGGGTTCCGAGACCCAGTACTTC
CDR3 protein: CASSLWGSETQYF

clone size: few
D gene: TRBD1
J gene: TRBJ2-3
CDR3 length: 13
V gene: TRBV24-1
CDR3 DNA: TGTGCCACTCAGGGGGTAAACACAGATACGCAGTATTTT
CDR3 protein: CATQGVNTDTQYF

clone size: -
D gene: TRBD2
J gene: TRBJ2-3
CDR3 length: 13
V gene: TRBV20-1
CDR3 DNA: TGCAGTGCGAGAGGACTAGAGGCAGATACGCAGTATTTT
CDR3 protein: CSARGLEADTQYF

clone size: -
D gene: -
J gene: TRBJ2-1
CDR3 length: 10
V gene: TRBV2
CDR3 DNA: TGTGCCAGCAGTGAAGGGGCCGAGTTCTTC
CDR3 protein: CASSEGAEFF

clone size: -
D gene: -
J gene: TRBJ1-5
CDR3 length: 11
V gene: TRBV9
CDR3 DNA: TGTGCCAGCAGCTTGGGGAAGCCCCAGCATTTT
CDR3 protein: CASSLGKPQHF

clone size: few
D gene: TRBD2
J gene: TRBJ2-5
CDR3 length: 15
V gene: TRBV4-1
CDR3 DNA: TGCGCCAGCAGCCAAAGCGGGGGGGCCGTGGAGACCCAGTACTTC
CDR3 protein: CASSQSGGAVETQYF

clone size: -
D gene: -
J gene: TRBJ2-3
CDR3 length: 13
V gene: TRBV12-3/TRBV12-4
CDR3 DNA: TGTGCCGGAGGGCCTCACGGCACAGATACGCAGTATTTT
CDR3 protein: CAGGPHGTDTQYF

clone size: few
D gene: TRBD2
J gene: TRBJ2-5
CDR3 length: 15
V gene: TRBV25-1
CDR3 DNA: TGTGCCAGCAGTGAAGGGAGGGTAGGTCGAGAGACCCAGTACTTC
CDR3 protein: CASSEGRVGRETQYF

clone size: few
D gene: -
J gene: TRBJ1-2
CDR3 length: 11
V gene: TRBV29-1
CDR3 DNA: TGCAGCGTTTTGGAGAACTATGGCTACACCTTC
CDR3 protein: CSVLENYGYTF

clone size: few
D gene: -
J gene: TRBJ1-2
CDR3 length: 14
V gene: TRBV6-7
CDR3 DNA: TGTGCCAGCAGTTACCCTGACAGGTGTCATGGCTACACCTTC
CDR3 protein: CASSYPDRCHGYTF

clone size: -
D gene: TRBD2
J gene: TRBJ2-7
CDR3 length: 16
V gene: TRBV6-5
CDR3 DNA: TGTGCCAGCAGTCCGATCGGGGGGTTGAGGGCCTACGAGCAGTACTTC
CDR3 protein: CASSPIGGLRAYEQYF

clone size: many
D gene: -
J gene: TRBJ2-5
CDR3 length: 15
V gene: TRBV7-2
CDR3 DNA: TGTGCCAGCAATTCCGTGGGGGGGCCGGGAGAGACCCAGTACTTC
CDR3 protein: CASNSVGGPGETQYF

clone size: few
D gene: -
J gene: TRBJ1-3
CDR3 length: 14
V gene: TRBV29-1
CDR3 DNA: TGCAGCGTTGTCCAGGGAACCTCTGGAAACACCATATATTTT
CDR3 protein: CSVVQGTSGNTIYF

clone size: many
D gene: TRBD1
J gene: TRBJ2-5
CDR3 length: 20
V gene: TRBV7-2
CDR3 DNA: TGTGCCAGCAGCTCCTCCCTGCAAGCGATCCCCGGACAGGGTTCGGAGACCCAGTACTTC
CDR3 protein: CASSSSLQAIPGQGSETQYF

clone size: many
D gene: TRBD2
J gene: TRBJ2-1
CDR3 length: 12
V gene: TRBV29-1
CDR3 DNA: TGCAGCACCTCGGGGGGAGAAAATGAGCAGTTCTTC
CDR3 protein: CSTSGGENEQFF

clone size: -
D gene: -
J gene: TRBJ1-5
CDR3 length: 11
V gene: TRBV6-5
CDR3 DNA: TGTGCGGTAGGGGCCAATCAGCCCCAGCATTTT
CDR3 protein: CAVGANQPQHF

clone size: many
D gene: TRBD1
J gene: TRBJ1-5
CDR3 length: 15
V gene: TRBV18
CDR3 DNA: TGTGCCAGCTCACTGGACAGGGGGCATCAACAGCCCCAGCATTTT
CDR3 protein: CASSLDRGHQQPQHF

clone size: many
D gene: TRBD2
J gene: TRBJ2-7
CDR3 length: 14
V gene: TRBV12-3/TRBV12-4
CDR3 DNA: TGTGCCAGCAGTTTTACTAGCGCGTCCTACGAGCAGTACTTC
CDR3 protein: CASSFTSASYEQYF

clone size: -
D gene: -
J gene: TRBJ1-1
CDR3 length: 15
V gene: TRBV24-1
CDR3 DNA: TGTGCCACCAGTGATACCCGGACGGGGAACACTGAAGCTTTCTTT
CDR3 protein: CATSDTRTGNTEAFF

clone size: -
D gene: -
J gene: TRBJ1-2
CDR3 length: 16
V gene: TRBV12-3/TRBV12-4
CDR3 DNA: TGTGCCAGCAGCCTTGGACCTCATCTTCCTAACTATGGCTACACCTTC
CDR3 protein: CASSLGPHLPNYGYTF

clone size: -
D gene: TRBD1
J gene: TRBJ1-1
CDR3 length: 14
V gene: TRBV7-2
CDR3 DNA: TGTGCCAGCAGCTCACAGGGGGCGCCCACTGAAGCTTTCTTT
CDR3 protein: CASSSQGAPTEAFF

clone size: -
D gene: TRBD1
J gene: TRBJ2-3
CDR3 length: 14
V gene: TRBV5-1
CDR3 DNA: TGCGCCAGCAGTTATGGACAGGGTACAGATACGCAGTATTTT
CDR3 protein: CASSYGQGTDTQYF

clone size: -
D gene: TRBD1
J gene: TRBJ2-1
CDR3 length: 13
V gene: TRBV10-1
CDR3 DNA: TGCGCCAGCAGTGTGAACAGGGGTAATGAGCAGTTCTTC
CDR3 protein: CASSVNRGNEQFF

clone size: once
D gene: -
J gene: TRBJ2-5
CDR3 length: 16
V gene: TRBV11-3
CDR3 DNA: TGTGCCAGCAGCTTAAAAGGCGGGGGCCTCCAAGAGACCCAGTACTTC
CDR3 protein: CASSLKGGGLQETQYF

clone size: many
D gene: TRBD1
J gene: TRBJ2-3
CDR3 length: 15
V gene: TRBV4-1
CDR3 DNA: TGCGCCAGCAGCCGTCCCGGGACAGTTTCAGATACGCAGTATTTT
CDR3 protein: CASSRPGTVSDTQYF

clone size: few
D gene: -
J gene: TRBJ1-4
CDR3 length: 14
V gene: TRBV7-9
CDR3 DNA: TGTGCCAGCCTTAAGGAGGGTGGTAATGAAAAACTGTTTTTT
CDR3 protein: CASLKEGGNEKLFF

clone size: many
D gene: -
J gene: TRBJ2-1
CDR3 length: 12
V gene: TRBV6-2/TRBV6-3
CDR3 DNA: TGTGCCAGCAGTTACTGGACAGACGAGCAGTTCTTC
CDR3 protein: CASSYWTDEQFF

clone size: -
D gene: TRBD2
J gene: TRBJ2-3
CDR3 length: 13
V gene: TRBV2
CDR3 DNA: TGTGCCAACCAGCGGGGGTGGGCAGATACGCAGTATTTT
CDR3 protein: CANQRGWADTQYF

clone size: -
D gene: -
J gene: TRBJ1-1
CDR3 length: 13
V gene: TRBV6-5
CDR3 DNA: TGTGCCAGCAGAGGGAGTTGGGGCACTGAAGCTTTCTTT
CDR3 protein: CASRGSWGTEAFF

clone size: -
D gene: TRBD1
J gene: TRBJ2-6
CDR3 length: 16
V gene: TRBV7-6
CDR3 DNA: TGTGCCAGCAGCCCGCGGACAGGGAATGGGGCCAACGTCCTGACTTTC
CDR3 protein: CASSPRTGNGANVLTF

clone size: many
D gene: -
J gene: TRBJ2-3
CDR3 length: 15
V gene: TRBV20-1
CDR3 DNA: TGCAGTGCTAGAGATCCCCTAGTCGGGGGCGATACGCAGTATTTT
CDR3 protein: CSARDPLVGGDTQYF

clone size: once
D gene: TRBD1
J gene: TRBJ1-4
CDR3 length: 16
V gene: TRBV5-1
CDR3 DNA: TGCGCCAGCAGCTTGGGGGACAGGGGATTTGATGAAAAACTGTTTTTT
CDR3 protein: CASSLGDRGFDEKLFF

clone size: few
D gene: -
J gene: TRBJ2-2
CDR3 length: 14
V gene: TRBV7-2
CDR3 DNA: TGTGCCAGCACCCCATCGGGGGACACCGGGGAGCTGTTTTTT
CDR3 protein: CASTPSGDTGELFF

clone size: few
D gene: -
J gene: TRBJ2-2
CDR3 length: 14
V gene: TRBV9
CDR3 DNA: TGTGCCAGCAGAGGGGGGCCTAGCACCGGGGAGCTGTTTTTT
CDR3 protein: CASRGGPSTGELFF

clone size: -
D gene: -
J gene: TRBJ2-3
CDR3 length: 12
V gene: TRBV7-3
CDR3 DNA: TGTGCCAGCAGTTTCGGGGTTGATACGCAGTATTTT
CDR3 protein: CASSFGVDTQYF

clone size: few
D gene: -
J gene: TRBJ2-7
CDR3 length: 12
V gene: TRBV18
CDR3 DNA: TGTGCCAGCTCAACAGACAGTTACGAGCAGTACTTC
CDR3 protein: CASSTDSYEQYF

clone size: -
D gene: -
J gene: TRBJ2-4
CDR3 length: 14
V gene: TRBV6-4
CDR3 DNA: TGTGCCAGCAGTGACGGGGGAGATGGTAGCATTCAGTACTTC
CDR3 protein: CASSDGGDGSIQYF

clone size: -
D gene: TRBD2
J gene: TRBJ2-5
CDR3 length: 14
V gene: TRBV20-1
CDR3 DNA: TGCAGTGCTAGAGCGCCGGGGGGCCAAGAGACCCAGTACTTC
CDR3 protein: CSARAPGGQETQYF

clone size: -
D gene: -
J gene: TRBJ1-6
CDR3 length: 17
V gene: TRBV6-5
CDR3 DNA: TGTGCCAGCAGTTATCTTAGGAGCAGCTCCTATAATTCACCCCTCCACTTT
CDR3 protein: CASSYLRSSSYNSPLHF

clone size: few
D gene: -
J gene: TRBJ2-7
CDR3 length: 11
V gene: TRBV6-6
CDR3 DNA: TGTGCCAGCAGGAAAGGGGACGAGCAGTACTTC
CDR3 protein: CASRKGDEQYF

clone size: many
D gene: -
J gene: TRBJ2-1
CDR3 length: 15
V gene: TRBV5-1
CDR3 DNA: TGCGCCAGCAGCTTGGCCGTGCTAGATAAATATGAGCAGTTCTTC
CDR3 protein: CASSLAVLDKYEQFF